These T cell receptor beta chains were read from a single sample in a study of cytomegalovirus exposure and HLA in healthy donors. The data were produced by immunoSEQ multiplex PCR, yet TCRdb's version contains in-frame clones alone and is incomplete. The data show approximately 100,000 clones, with roughly 73% seen just once and approximately 3.6% held by the top ten. What was sequenced was PBMCs. The receptors were sampled from a woman between 40 and 55 years old in good health and CMV-seronegative. Each CDR3 is given with its conserved first and last residue. Each record gives: V gene, clone size, D gene, J gene, CDR3 protein, CDR3 DNA. The D gene is left open where the match is weak. Clone size, where shown, is once, few, many, or a class for clones that have expanded.

TRBV5-1,.,.,TRBJ1-1,CASSWGESPEAFF,TGCGCCAGCAGCTGGGGGGAGAGTCCTGAAGCTTTCTTT
TRBV6-1,.,TRBD2,TRBJ2-7,CASSEEWGGSYEQYF,TGTGCCAGCAGTGAAGAATGGGGGGGCTCCTACGAGCAGTACTTC
TRBV5-1,.,.,TRBJ2-1,CASSGAESYNEQFF,TGCGCCAGCAGCGGGGCAGAAAGCTACAATGAGCAGTTCTTC
TRBV7-8,.,.,TRBJ2-5,CASSRTGLRETQYF,TGTGCCAGCAGCCGAACAGGGCTTAGAGAGACCCAGTACTTC
TRBV5-6,.,TRBD1,TRBJ1-2,CASSRGTGNYGYTF,TGTGCCAGCAGCCGGGGGACAGGGAACTATGGCTACACCTTC
TRBV30,.,.,TRBJ2-7,CAWTRAGSSYEQYF,TGTGCCTGGACAAGGGCGGGAAGCTCCTACGAGCAGTACTTC
TRBV5-6,.,.,TRBJ2-3,CASSLVGAKADTQYF,TGTGCCAGCAGCTTGGTGGGCGCGAAGGCGGATACGCAGTATTTT
TRBV10-1,.,TRBD1,TRBJ1-5,CASSPTGEIQPQHF,TGCGCCAGCAGCCCAACAGGGGAGATTCAGCCCCAGCATTTT
TRBV10-3,.,.,TRBJ2-4,CAISPGPSRDGKNIQYF,TGTGCCATCAGTCCGGGCCCCTCCAGGGATGGCAAAAACATTCAGTACTTC
TRBV7-3,once,.,TRBJ2-1,CASSRTPRSRINEQFF,TGTGCCAGCAGCCGAACTCCCAGGTCTCGCATCAATGAGCAGTTCTTC
TRBV7-9,.,.,TRBJ1-1,CASSPEWGPEAFF,TGTGCCAGCAGCCCGGAGTGGGGCCCTGAAGCTTTCTTT
TRBV19,.,TRBD1,TRBJ1-1,CASSTRDRVNTEAFF,TGTGCCAGTAGTACCCGGGACAGGGTAAACACTGAAGCTTTCTTT
TRBV29-1,.,TRBD1,TRBJ2-6,CSVVGQGYGDLTF,TGCAGCGTGGTGGGACAGGGGTATGGAGACCTGACTTTC
TRBV7-3,.,TRBD1,TRBJ2-1,CASSLKRGPSSYNEQFF,TGTGCCAGCAGCTTAAAGAGGGGGCCGAGCTCCTACAATGAGCAGTTCTTC
TRBV6-6,few,.,TRBJ1-2,CASSDQGNYGYTF,TGTGCCAGCAGTGATCAGGGAAACTATGGCTACACCTTC
TRBV2,few,.,TRBJ1-1,CASRGVIEAFF,TGTGCCAGCAGAGGGGTGATTGAAGCTTTCTTT
TRBV5-1,.,.,TRBJ2-6,CASSESPGANVLTF,TGCGCCAGCAGCGAGAGCCCTGGGGCCAACGTCCTGACTTTC
TRBV18,.,TRBD1,TRBJ2-7,CASSQGQGSSYEQYF,TGTGCCAGCTCACAGGGACAGGGGAGCTCCTACGAGCAGTACTTC
TRBV7-3,once,TRBD1,TRBJ1-2,CASSLGQGFSGYTF,TGTGCCAGCAGCCTTGGACAGGGGTTTAGCGGCTACACCTTC
TRBV7-3,.,TRBD1,TRBJ1-1,CASSLSAGGVNTEAFF,TGTGCCAGCAGCTTAAGTGCAGGGGGCGTGAACACTGAAGCTTTCTTT
TRBV5-4,.,TRBD2,TRBJ2-2,CASSLALAGGASNTGELFF,TGTGCCAGCAGCCTAGCCTTAGCGGGGGGGGCTTCGAACACCGGGGAGCTGTTTTTT
TRBV7-3,.,.,TRBJ2-2,CASSSSRVNTGELFF,TGTGCCAGCAGCTCTAGCCGAGTGAACACCGGGGAGCTGTTTTTT
TRBV7-9,.,TRBD1,TRBJ1-1,CSSSPGQVNTEAFF,TGTTCCAGCAGCCCTGGACAGGTGAACACTGAAGCTTTCTTT
TRBV25-1,.,TRBD2,TRBJ2-3,CASSEYTSPALADTQYF,TGTGCCAGCAGTGAATATACCTCTCCGGCACTAGCGGATACGCAGTATTTT
TRBV4-1,few,.,TRBJ1-5,CASSQEVLRGYSNQPQHF,TGCGCCAGCAGCCAAGAAGTGCTCCGGGGTTATAGCAATCAGCCCCAGCATTTT
TRBV4-1,once,TRBD2,TRBJ2-5,CASSQDHLAVGTQYF,TGCGCCAGCAGCCAAGATCACCTAGCGGTGGGGACCCAGTACTTC
TRBV5-1,few,.,TRBJ2-1,CASSPDWTTEQNEQFF,TGCGCCAGCAGCCCGGATTGGACGACAGAACAAAATGAGCAGTTCTTC
TRBV4-3,few,.,TRBJ1-5,CASSQDVGGSNQPQHF,TGCGCCAGCAGCCAAGATGTGGGAGGCAGCAATCAGCCCCAGCATTTT
TRBV11-2,.,.,TRBJ1-3,CASSKGYGSGNTIYF,TGTGCCAGCAGCAAGGGGTACGGCTCTGGAAACACCATATATTTT
TRBV19,.,.,TRBJ1-2,CASRTTGRVDYGYTF,TGTGCCAGTAGGACAACGGGCAGGGTGGACTATGGCTACACCTTC
TRBV5-8,few,TRBD1,TRBJ2-2,CASSLGTGGMNGELFF,TGTGCCAGCAGCTTGGGGACAGGGGGTATGAACGGGGAGCTGTTTTTT
TRBV28,.,.,TRBJ2-2,CASTTAGAGTGELFF,TGTGCCAGCACCACGGCGGGGGCGGGGACCGGGGAGCTGTTTTTT
TRBV9,.,TRBD1,TRBJ1-1,CASSASRDRVTEAFF,TGTGCCAGCAGCGCCAGTAGGGACAGGGTCACTGAAGCTTTCTTT
TRBV5-6,few,.,TRBJ2-1,CASSPEDNEQFF,TGTGCCAGCAGCCCAGAAGACAATGAGCAGTTCTTC
TRBV6-5,few,TRBD1,TRBJ1-1,CASKGQGNTEAFF,TGTGCCAGCAAAGGACAGGGGAACACTGAAGCTTTCTTT
TRBV10-3,.,.,TRBJ2-3,CAISESRLTTSTDTQYF,TGTGCCATCAGTGAGTCCCGACTAACCACTAGCACAGATACGCAGTATTTT
TRBV2,few,.,TRBJ1-1,CASSPRVTEAFF,TGTGCCAGCAGTCCCCGGGTCACTGAAGCTTTCTTT
TRBV15,few,TRBD1,TRBJ1-3,CATSRQGVSGNTIYF,TGTGCCACCAGCAGACAGGGGGTCTCAGGAAACACCATATATTTT
TRBV4-3,.,.,TRBJ1-1,CASSQVGGMNTEAFF,TGCGCCAGCAGCCAGGTGGGGGGGATGAACACTGAAGCTTTCTTT
TRBV5-1,.,TRBD1,TRBJ2-7,CASSSKGGSGYEQYF,TGCGCCAGCAGCTCAAAAGGGGGCTCGGGATACGAGCAGTACTTC
TRBV19,.,.,TRBJ2-1,CASTLGQTYNEQFF,TGTGCCAGTACCCTCGGACAGACCTACAATGAGCAGTTCTTC
TRBV12-5,.,.,TRBJ1-5,CASGTEPHQPQHF,TGTGCTAGTGGTACTGAACCACATCAGCCCCAGCATTTT
TRBV28,.,.,TRBJ1-2,CASIDLSGDYGYTF,TGTGCCAGCATTGACCTGTCCGGGGACTATGGCTACACCTTC
TRBV11-2,.,.,TRBJ1-1,CASSLDPRTREAFF,TGTGCCAGCAGCTTAGATCCAAGAACTAGAGAAGCTTTCTTT
TRBV4-3,.,TRBD1,TRBJ1-2,CASSQVGQGTGYTF,TGCGCCAGCAGCCAAGTGGGACAGGGGACTGGCTACACCTTC